This T cell receptor (beta chain) was profiled in a study of blood T cell repertoires in COVID-19. Across the study: The study drew acute and convalescent COVID-19 samples from the United States, Italy and Spain.

In the study's own analysis: Reference gene primers were amplified, and this amplification served to estimate nucleated cell counts. This table comes from immunoSEQ multiplex PCR, and its TCRdb copy is limited to in-frame clones, with some not included. V, J and clone size reflect that table, while D and trimming were determined from the DNA. The sample carries 350,000 to 450,000 clones, roughly 86% recorded once. The V end lost 5 bases, the J end lost 4 bases, and 14 bases lay between the germline ends. The CDR3 runs 13 residues. Germline assignment: CDR1 GTSNPN and CDR2 SVGIG (reference sequence). This TCR came from a man in his forties in a cohort exposed to, infected with or recovered from COVID-19 (not recorded which). Sequencing was done on a sample of PBMCs or T cells enriched from blood (not recorded which). J is TRBJ2-5 and V is TRBV30, with no clear D. The DNA for the CDR3 is TGTGCCTGGTCCCAGGCGAACCTAGAGACCCAGTACTTC. Encoded protein: CAWSQANLETQYF.